The 7 T cell receptor beta chains below all came from one sample that was sequenced in a study of PD-L1 blockade in urothelial cancer. TCRdb's table, derived via immunoSEQ multiplex PCR, lists solely in-frame clones and lacks some. The repertoire includes 70,000 to 80,000 clones, around four fifths of them detected once, and 6.5% to 8% sits in the top ten. Described time point: pretreatment peripheral blood. The sample here was PBMCs, taken around atezolizumab (anti-PD-L1) treatment. The source is a man between 35 and 55 years old with urothelial cancer.

This clone appeared once. The chain recombines TRBV9 with TRBJ1-5, with D perhaps TRBD1 (6 bases). The length of the CDR3 is 13 residues. In germline, CDR1 is SGDLS, CDR2 YYNGEE. With 7 bases removed from V and 3 bases from J, the gap between germline ends came to 11 bases. CDR3 sequence: CASGRTVNQPQHF. Written as DNA, the CDR3 is TGTGCCAGCGGAAGGACAGTCAATCAGCCCCAGCATTTT.

The chain employs TRBV7-2 and TRBJ2-5, with 9 bases fitting TRBD2. CDR3 length equals 13 residues. CDR1 is SGHTA and CDR2 is FQGNSA in the germline V gene. J gave up 8 bases and V 11 bases, and 12 bases lay outside the gene matches. The CDR3 DNA reads TGTGCCTCTGGGCGGGAGGGCCTGGAAACCCAGTACTTC. It specifies CASGREGLETQYF. Based on the CDR3 plus reference TRBV7-2 and TRBJ2-5, the full variable domain is GAGVSQSPSNKVTEKGKDVELRCDPISGHTALYWYRQSLGQGLEFLIYFQGNSAPDKSGLPSDRFSAERTGGSVSTLTIQRTQQEDSAVYLCASGREGLETQYFGPGTRLLVL.

Here the CDR3 reads CASSPPLRQGTYEQYF. As DNA, the CDR3 is TGTGCCAGCAGCCCCCCCTTGAGACAGGGGACCTACGAGCAGTACTTC. The V call is TRBV28, the J call TRBJ2-7, with 8 bases matching TRBD1. The CDR3 consists of 16 residues. Germline V gene data show CDR1 as MDHEN and CDR2 as SYDVKM. The V gene end was trimmed by 6 bases and the J gene end by 2 bases; junction bases not matched to a gene: 12.

The CDR3, as DNA: TGTGCCAGCAGGCTATCGGGACAGAACACTGAAGCTTTCTTT. This gives the protein CASRLSGQNTEAFF. The chain couples TRBV27 to TRBJ1-1, with a weak D call TRBD1 (6 bases). The CDR3 has 14 residues. V dropped 6 bases and J dropped 1 base, with 12 bases sitting between them. The germline CDR1 and CDR2 sequences are MNHEY and SMNVEV (reference sequence).

The chain joins TRBV29-1 to TRBJ1-2, with D unresolved. Germline lookup yields CDR1 SQVTM and CDR2 ANQGSEA. This CDR3 has 12 residues. V was shortened by 8 bases and J by 0 bases, with 10 bases between the two germline ends. The CDR3 here is CSFRTPNYGYTF. For the CDR3, the DNA is TGCAGCTTCAGAACCCCTAACTATGGCTACACCTTC.

The rearrangement uses TRBV7-9 and TRBJ2-3, with 8 bases lining up with TRBD2. V lost 5 bases, J lost 4 bases, and 17 bases stayed unmatched. Germline CDR1 SEHNR, CDR2 FQNEAQ (reference sequence). The CDR3 runs 18 residues. CDR3 DNA sequence: TGTGCCAGCAGCGACCCATCTAGGAGCGGGAGATTCCCAGATACGCAGTATTTT. This sequence encodes CASSDPSRSGRFPDTQYF.

The genes are TRBV30 and TRBJ2-5; 9 bases fit TRBD2. The V and J ends lost 2 bases and 3 bases, in that order; junction bases with no gene match: 13. Germline V gene sequence: CDR1 GTSNPN, CDR2 SVGIG (reference sequence). The CDR3 has 17 residues. The CDR3 coding sequence is TGTGCCTGGAGTATGATCGGCGGGAGGGCCGGAAAAGAGACCCAGTACTTC. It codes for CAWSMIGGRAGKETQYF.